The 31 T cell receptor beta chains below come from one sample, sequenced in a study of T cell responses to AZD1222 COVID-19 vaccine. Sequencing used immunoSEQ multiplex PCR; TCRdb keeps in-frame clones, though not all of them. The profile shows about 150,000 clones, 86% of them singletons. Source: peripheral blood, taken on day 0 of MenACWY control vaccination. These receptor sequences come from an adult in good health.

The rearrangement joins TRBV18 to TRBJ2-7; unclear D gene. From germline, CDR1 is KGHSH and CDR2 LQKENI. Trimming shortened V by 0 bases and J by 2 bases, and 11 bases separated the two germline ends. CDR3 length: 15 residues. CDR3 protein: CASSPPSGLTYEQYF. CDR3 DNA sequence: TGTGCCAGCTCACCACCGTCGGGCCTGACCTACGAGCAGTACTTC.

The CDR3, as DNA: TGTGCCAGCAGCAAAGGGGATGAGGGCTACGAGCAGTACGTC. It specifies CASSKGDEGYEQYV. J is TRBJ2-7 and V is TRBV21-1; TRBD2, the table's D call, was not compared with the DNA. TRBV21-1 is termed a pseudogene. The CDR3 covers 14 residues.

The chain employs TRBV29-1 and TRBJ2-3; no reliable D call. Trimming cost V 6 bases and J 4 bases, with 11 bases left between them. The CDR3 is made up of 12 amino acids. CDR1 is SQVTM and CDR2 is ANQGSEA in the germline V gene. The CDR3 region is CSVADRADTQYF. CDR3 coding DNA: TGCAGCGTCGCGGATCGGGCAGATACGCAGTATTTT.

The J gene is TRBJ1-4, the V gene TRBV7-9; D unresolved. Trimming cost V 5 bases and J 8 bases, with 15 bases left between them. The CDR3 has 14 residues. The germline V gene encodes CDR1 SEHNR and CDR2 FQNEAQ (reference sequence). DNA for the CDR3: TGTGCCAGCAGCACTGGGGTTTTAAGGGAAAAACTGTTTTTT. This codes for CASSTGVLREKLFF. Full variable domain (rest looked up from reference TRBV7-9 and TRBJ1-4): DTGVSQNPRHKITKRGQNVTFRCDPISEHNRLYWYRQTLGQGPEFLTYFQNEAQLEKSRLLSDRFSAERPKGSFSTLEIQRTEQGDSAMYLCASSTGVLREKLFFGSGTQLSVL.

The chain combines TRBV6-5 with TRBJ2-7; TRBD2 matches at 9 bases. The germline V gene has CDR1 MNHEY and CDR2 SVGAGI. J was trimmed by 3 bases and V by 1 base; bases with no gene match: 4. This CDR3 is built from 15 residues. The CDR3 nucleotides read TGTGCCAGCAGTTACTATAGCGGGAGAGGCTACGAGCAGTACTTC. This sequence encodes CASSYYSGRGYEQYF.

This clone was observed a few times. CDR3 in amino acids: CSARGGPRLHF. In DNA, the CDR3 is TGCAGTGCTAGAGGAGGACCCCGCCTCCACTTT. The chain uses TRBV20-1 and TRBJ1-6; the D is unclear. The CDR3 totals 11 residues. Germline V gene lookup returns CDR1 DFQATT and CDR2 SNEGSKA (reference sequence). Trimming shortened V by 1 base and J by 15 bases, and 10 bases separated the two germline ends.

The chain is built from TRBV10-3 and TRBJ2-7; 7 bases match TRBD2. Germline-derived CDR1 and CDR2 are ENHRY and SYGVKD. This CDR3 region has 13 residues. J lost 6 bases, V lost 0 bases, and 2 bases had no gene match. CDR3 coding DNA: TGTGCCATCAGTGAGTCAGGGAGGGGCGAGCAGTACGTC. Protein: CAISESGRGEQYV.

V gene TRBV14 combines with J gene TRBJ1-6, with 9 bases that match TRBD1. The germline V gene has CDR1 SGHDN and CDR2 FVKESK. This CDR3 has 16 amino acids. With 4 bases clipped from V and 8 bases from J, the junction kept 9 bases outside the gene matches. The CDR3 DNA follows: TGTGCCAGCAGCCCGCGGGACAGGGCCGGATATTCACCCCTCCACTTT. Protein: CASSPRDRAGYSPLHF.

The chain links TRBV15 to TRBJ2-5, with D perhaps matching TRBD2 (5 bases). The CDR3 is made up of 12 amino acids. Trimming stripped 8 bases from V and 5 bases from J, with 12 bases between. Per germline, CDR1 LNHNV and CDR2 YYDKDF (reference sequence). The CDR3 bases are TGTGCCACCGCCGAGGGTATGGAGACCCAGTACTTC. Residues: CATAEGMETQYF.

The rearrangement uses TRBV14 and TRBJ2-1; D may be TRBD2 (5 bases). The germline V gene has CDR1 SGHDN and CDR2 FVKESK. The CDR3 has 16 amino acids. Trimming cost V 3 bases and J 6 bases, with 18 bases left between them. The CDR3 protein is CASSHPIRRGSNEQFF. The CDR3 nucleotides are TGTGCCAGCAGCCACCCGATCCGACGAGGGTCCAATGAGCAGTTCTTC.

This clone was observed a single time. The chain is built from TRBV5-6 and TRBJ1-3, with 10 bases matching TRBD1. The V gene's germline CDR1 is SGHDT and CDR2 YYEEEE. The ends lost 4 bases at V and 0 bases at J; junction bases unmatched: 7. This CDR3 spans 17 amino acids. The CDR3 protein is CASSTGTGAFSGNTIYF. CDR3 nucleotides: TGTGCCAGCAGCACCGGGACAGGGGCCTTCTCTGGAAACACCATATATTTT.

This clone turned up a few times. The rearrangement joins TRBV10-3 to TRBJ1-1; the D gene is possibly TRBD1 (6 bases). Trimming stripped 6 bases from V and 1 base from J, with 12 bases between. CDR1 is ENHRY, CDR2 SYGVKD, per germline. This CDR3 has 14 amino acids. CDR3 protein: CAISLGQKNTEAFF. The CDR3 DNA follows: TGTGCCATCAGCCTCGGACAGAAGAACACTGAAGCTTTCTTT.

CDR3 residues: CASSLVSQPNTGELFF. The CDR3, as DNA: TGTGCCAGCAGCTTAGTGAGTCAGCCGAACACCGGGGAGCTGTTTTTT. This rearrangement joins TRBV11-2 to TRBJ2-2; D unresolved. V was pared by 1 base and J by 0 bases, with 9 bases between. From germline, CDR1 is SGHAT and CDR2 FQNNGV. This CDR3 spans 16 amino acids.

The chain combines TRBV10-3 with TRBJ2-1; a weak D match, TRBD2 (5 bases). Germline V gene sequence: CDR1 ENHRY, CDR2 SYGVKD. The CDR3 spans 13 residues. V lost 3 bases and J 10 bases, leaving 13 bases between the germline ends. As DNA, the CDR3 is TGTGCCATCAGTGAAGAGCGGAACATGGAGCAGTTCTTC. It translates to CAISEERNMEQFF.

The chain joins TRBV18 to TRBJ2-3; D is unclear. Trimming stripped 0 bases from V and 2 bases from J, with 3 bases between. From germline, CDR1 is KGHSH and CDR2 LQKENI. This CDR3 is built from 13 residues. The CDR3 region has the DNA TGTGCCAGCTCACCACCGAACACAGATACGCAGTATTTT. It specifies CASSPPNTDTQYF.

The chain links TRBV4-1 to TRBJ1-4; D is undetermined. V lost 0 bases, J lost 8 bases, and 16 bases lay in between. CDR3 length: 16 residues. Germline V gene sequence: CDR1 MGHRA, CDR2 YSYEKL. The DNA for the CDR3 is TGCGCCAGCAGCCAAGAATGGCCCAGACCGCTCGAAAAACTGTTTTTT. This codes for CASSQEWPRPLEKLFF.

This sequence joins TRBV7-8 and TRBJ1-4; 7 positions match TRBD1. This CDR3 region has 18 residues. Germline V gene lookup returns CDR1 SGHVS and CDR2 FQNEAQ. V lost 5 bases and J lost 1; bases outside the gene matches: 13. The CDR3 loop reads CASSVTLKRGLTNEKLFF. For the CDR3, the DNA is TGTGCCAGCAGCGTAACTCTAAAAAGGGGGCTAACTAATGAAAAACTGTTTTTT.

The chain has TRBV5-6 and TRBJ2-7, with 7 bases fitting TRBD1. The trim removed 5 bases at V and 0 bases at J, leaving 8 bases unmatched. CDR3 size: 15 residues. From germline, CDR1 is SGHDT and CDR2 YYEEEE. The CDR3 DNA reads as TGTGCCAGCAGTGGAACAGGGGCTACCTCCTACGAGCAGTACTTC. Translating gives CASSGTGATSYEQYF.

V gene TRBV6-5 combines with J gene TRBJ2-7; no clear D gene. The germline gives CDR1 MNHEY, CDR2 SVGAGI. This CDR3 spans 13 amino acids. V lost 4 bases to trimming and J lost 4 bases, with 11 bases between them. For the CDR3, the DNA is TGTGCCAGCAGTTTTCCGGGTAATTACGAGCAGTACTTC. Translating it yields CASSFPGNYEQYF.

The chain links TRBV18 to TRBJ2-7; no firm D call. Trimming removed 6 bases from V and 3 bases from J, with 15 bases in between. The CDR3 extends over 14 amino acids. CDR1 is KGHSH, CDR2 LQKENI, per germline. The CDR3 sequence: CASSPSGWDYEQYF. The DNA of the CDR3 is TGTGCCAGCTCGCCATCGGGCTGGGACTACGAGCAGTACTTC.

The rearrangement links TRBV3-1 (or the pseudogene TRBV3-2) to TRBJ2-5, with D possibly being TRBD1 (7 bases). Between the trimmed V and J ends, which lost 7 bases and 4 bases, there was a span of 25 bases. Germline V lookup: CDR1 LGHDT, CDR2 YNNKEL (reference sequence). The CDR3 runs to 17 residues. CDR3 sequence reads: CASKGAGAYGGRETQYF. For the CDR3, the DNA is TGTGCCAGCAAGGGGGCTGGAGCTTACGGGGGTCGAGAGACCCAGTACTTC.

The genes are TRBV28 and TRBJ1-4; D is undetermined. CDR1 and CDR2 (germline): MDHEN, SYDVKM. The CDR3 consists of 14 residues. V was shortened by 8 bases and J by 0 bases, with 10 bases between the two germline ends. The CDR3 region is CASRSPATNEKLFF. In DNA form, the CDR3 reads TGTGCCAGCCGTTCTCCTGCAACTAATGAAAAACTGTTTTTT.

The CDR3 DNA sequence: TGTGCCAGCAGCTTAAGGGTAGTGACTAGCGGGAGAGAGACCCAGTACTTC. Its translation: CASSLRVVTSGRETQYF. The J gene is TRBJ2-5, the V gene TRBV7-9; TRBD2 matches 12 bases. The V and J ends lost 2 bases and 4 bases, in that order; junction bases with no gene match: 8. Germline V CDR1 and CDR2: SEHNR, FQNEAQ (reference sequence). The CDR3 runs 17 residues.

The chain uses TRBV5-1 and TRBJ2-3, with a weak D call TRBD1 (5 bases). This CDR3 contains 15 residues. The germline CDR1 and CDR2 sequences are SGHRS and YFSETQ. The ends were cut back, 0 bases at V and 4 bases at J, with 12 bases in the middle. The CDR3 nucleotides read TGCGCCAGCAGCTTGGCTGGGGCCCCCCCAGATACGCAGTATTTT. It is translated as CASSLAGAPPDTQYF.

In nucleotides, the CDR3 is TGTGCCATCAAGACAGGGACCTCCTGCACCTTC. It is translated as CAIKTGTSCTF. V gene TRBV19 combines with J gene TRBJ1-2; 7 bases map to TRBD1. J was trimmed by 13 bases and V by 10 bases; bases with no gene match: 12. Germline-derived CDR1 and CDR2 are LNHDA and SQIVND (reference sequence). The CDR3 extends over 11 amino acids. Variable domain in full (rest from reference TRBV19 and TRBJ1-2): DGGITQSPKYLFRKEGQNVTLSCEQNLNHDAMYWYRQDPGQGLRLIYYSQIVNDFQKGDIAEGYSVSREKKESFPLTVTSAQKNPTAFYLCAIKTGTSCTFGSGTRLTVV.

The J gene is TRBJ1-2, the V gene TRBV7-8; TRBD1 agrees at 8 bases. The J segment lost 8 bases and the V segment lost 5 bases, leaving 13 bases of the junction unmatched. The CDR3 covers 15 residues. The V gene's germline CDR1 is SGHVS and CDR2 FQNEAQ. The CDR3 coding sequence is TGTGCCAGCAGCCTAGGGTCTGTTAGGGACAGGGGCTACACCTTC. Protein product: CASSLGSVRDRGYTF.

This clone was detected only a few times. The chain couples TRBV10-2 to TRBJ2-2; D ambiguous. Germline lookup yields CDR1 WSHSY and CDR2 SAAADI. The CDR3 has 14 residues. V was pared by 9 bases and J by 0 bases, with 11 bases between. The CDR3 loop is CASRWLANTGELFF. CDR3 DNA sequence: TGCGCCAGTCGGTGGCTAGCGAACACCGGGGAGCTGTTTTTT.

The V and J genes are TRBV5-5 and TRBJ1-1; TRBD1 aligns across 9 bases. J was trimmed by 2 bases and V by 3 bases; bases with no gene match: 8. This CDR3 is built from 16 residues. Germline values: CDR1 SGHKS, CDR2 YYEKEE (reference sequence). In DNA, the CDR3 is TGTGCCAGCAGCTCCCAGGACAGGGGCGTTAACACTGAAGCTTTCTTT. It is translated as CASSSQDRGVNTEAFF.

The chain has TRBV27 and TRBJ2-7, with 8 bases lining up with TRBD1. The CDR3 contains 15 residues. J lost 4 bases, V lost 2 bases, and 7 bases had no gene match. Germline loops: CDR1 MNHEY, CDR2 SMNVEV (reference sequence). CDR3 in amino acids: CASSLQQGGTYEQYF. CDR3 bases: TGTGCCAGCAGTTTACAACAGGGGGGTACATACGAGCAGTACTTC.

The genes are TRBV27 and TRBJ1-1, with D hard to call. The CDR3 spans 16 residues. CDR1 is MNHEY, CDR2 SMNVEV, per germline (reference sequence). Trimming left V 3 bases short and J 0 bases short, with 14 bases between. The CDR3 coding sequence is TGTGCCAGCAGTTTCGGACCGCCTGATATGAACACTGAAGCTTTCTTT. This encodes CASSFGPPDMNTEAFF.

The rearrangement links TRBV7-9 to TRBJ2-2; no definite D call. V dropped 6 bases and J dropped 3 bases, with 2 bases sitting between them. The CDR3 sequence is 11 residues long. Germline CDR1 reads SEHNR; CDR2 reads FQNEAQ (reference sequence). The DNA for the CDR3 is TGTGCCAGCAGTTACACCGGGGAGCTGTTTTTT. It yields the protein CASSYTGELFF.